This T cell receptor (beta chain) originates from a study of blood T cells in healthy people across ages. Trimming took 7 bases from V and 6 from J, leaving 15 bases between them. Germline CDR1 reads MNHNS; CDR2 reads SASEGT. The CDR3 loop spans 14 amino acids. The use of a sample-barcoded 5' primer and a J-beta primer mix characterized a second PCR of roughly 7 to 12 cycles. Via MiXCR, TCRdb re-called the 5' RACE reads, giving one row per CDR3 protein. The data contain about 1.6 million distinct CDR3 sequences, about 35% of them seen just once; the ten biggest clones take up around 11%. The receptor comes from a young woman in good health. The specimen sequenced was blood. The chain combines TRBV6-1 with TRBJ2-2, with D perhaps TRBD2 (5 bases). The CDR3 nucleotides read TGTGCCAGCACCTCATTGAGAGGGTCCGGGGAGCTGTTTTTT. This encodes CASTSLRGSGELFF.